The 20 T cell receptor beta chains below come from one sample, sequenced in a study of human T cells and chemical hapten exposure. TCRdb analysed the RACE reads with MiXCR anew, one entry per CDR3 protein. The data show about 34,000 distinct CDR3 sequences, with around 5.5% seen just once and more than 10% held by the top ten. Described time point: healthy volunteer bleed at 6 weeks. Extraction yielded total RNA from whole blood (unfractionated). The sample consisted of whole blood. All receptors come from a human donor in good health. Some clones in this sample may be carry-over from other donors' samples.

This clonotype was observed a handful of times. The chain carries TRBV3-1 and TRBJ1-1; D is undetermined. This CDR3 spans 13 amino acids. Trimming pared 1 base from V and 0 bases from J, leaving 3 bases between. In germline, CDR1 is LGHDT, CDR2 YNNKEL (reference sequence). The CDR3 is CASSQAMNTEAFF. The CDR3 bases are TGTGCCAGCAGCCAAGCCATGAACACTGAAGCTTTCTTT.

This clonotype was seen many times. In nucleotides, the CDR3 is TGCGCCAGCAGCTTGGGACAGGGGGAAGATGGCTACACCTTC. Translating it yields CASSLGQGEDGYTF. The chain uses TRBV5-1 and TRBJ1-2, with 9 bases matching TRBD1. J lost 6 bases, V lost 0 bases, and 3 bases had no gene match. There are 14 residues in the CDR3. Germline V gene data show CDR1 as SGHRS and CDR2 as YFSETQ.

Many counts were recorded for this clonotype. The V call is TRBV6-6, the J call TRBJ2-1; no firm D call. Germline CDR1 MNHNY, CDR2 SVGAGI (reference sequence). Trimming left V 6 bases short and J 1 base short, with 7 bases between. The CDR3 has 13 amino acids. The DNA of the CDR3 is TGTGCCAGCAGCTCAGGTTCCTACAATGAGCAGTTCTTC. Translating it yields CASSSGSYNEQFF.

By sample fraction, this clonotype is medium-sized (0.01 to 0.1%). The V and J genes are TRBV6-4 and TRBJ2-3; 11 bases agree with TRBD1. The CDR3 totals 15 residues. Germline lookup yields CDR1 MRHNA and CDR2 SNTAGT. V was pared by 4 bases and J by 4 bases, with 4 bases of the junction left unmatched. CDR3 in amino acids: CASSARTGGADTQYF. The CDR3 DNA reads as TGTGCCAGCAGTGCTCGGACAGGGGGCGCAGATACGCAGTATTTT.

Judged by abundance, this clonotype is medium-sized. The chain joins TRBV10-2 to TRBJ2-3; TRBD2 matches at 8 bases. After removal of 6 bases from V and 4 bases from J, the junction contained 3 bases not matched to a gene. The CDR3 length is 13 residues. From germline, CDR1 is WSHSY and CDR2 SAAADI. DNA of the CDR3: TGCGCCAGCAGCGGGGGGGGCGCAGATACGCAGTATTTT. This gives the protein CASSGGGADTQYF.

In its sample, this clonotype was seen many times. V usage is TRBV7-2 and J usage is TRBJ2-2; the D is unclear. CDR1 and CDR2 from the germline V gene are SGHTA and FQGNSA. V lost 1 base, J lost 7 bases, and 16 bases lay in between. The CDR3 has 16 residues. The CDR3 DNA reads as TGTGCCAGCAGCTTAGGCAACCTCCTGAAGGGCGGGGAGCTGTTTTTT. Translated, it gives CASSLGNLLKGGELFF.

In this sample, this clonotype turned up many times. The chain recombines TRBV6-5 with TRBJ1-2; D ambiguous. From germline, CDR1 is MNHEY and CDR2 SVGAGI. The CDR3 has 13 residues. Trimming left V 2 bases short and J 2 bases short, with 6 bases between. CDR3 nucleotides: TGTGCCAGCAGTTACGAGAGAAACTATGGCTACACCTTC. It translates to CASSYERNYGYTF.

This clonotype was detected ten times or more. This rearrangement joins TRBV20-1 to TRBJ2-7; either TRBD1 or TRBD2 may supply D (7 bases each). V was trimmed by 0 bases and J by 4 bases, leaving 16 bases between them. Germline V gene lookup returns CDR1 DFQATT and CDR2 SNEGSKA (reference sequence). CDR3 size: 15 residues. In DNA form, the CDR3 reads TGCAGTGCTAGAGATCGGGCAGGGGGGGGTTACGAGCAGTACTTC. Protein product: CSARDRAGGGYEQYF.

This clonotype was found a few times. A much more abundant neighbour one base away suggests this may be a read error. The J gene is TRBJ2-1, the V gene TRBV5-1; 9 bases match TRBD2. The germline V gene encodes CDR1 SGHRS and CDR2 YFSETQ. After removal of 1 base from V and 6 bases from J, the junction contained 11 bases not matched to a gene. This CDR3 comprises 17 residues. The CDR3 sequence is CASSLFSGSVCPNEQFF. In DNA, the CDR3 is TGCGCCAGCAGCTTGTTTAGCGGGAGCGTATGTCCCAATGAGCAGTTCTTC.

This clonotype was observed many times. The chain carries TRBV28 and TRBJ2-1; 10 bases fit TRBD1. CDR3 length: 19 amino acids. After removal of 4 bases from V and 4 bases from J, the junction contained 16 bases not matched to a gene. From germline, CDR1 is MDHEN and CDR2 SYDVKM. The CDR3 sequence: CASSSRGTGDGFRYNEQFF. In DNA form, the CDR3 reads TGTGCCAGCAGTTCAAGGGGGACAGGGGACGGGTTTCGGTACAATGAGCAGTTCTTC. The full variable domain, with the rest looked up from reference TRBV28 and TRBJ2-1, is DVKVTQSSRYLVKRTGEKVFLECVQDMDHENMFWYRQDPGLGLRLIYFSYDVKMKEKGDIPEGYSVSREKKERFSLILESASTNQTSMYLCASSSRGTGDGFRYNEQFFGPGTRLTVL.

The table lists this clonotype with a few counts. The V call is TRBV7-9, the J call TRBJ1-6; TRBD1 might be the D (6 bases). CDR1 and CDR2 from the germline V gene are SEHNR and FQNEAQ (reference sequence). The CDR3 is 15 amino acids. V was trimmed by 4 bases and J by 7 bases, leaving 14 bases between them. CDR3 sequence reads: CASSYKGELNSPLHF. The CDR3 coding sequence is TGTGCCAGCAGCTATAAGGGGGAATTGAATTCACCCCTCCACTTT.

This clonotype came up many times. The J gene is TRBJ2-2, the V gene TRBV29-1, with D uncertain. With 4 bases removed from V and 5 bases from J, the gap between germline ends came to 5 bases. In germline, CDR1 is SQVTM, CDR2 ANQGSEA. The CDR3 is 11 amino acids. CDR3 nucleotide sequence: TGCAGCGTTGTGGAAACCGGGGAGCTGTTTTTT. It is translated as CSVVETGELFF.

This clonotype was detected ten times or more. The chain joins TRBV21-1 to TRBJ1-3. TRBV21-1 is assigned pseudogene status. There are 13 residues in the CDR3. This CDR3 is CASIKRRAGTIYF. CDR3 DNA sequence: TGTGCCAGCATCAAACGGCGAGCCGGCACCATATATTTT.

This clonotype was picked up many times. The J gene is TRBJ2-4, the V gene TRBV3-1; D not certain. CDR1 is LGHDT and CDR2 is YNNKEL in the germline V gene (reference sequence). Trimming took off 1 base at V and 0 bases at J, with 13 bases between the two ends. The CDR3 is 17 amino acids. The CDR3 region has the DNA TGTGCCAGCAGCCAAGGTGTCCAACCGTTAGCCAAAAACATTCAGTACTTC. Translated, it gives CASSQGVQPLAKNIQYF. Variable domain in full (rest from reference TRBV3-1 and TRBJ2-4): DTAVSQTPKYLVTQMGNDKSIKCEQNLGHDTMYWYKQDSKKFLKIMFSYNNKELIINETVPNRFSPKSPDKAHLNLHINSLELGDSAVYFCASSQGVQPLAKNIQYFGAGTRLSVL.

The J gene is TRBJ2-5, the V gene TRBV3-1, with a weak D call TRBD2 (6 bases). Germline V CDR1 and CDR2: LGHDT, YNNKEL (reference sequence). Trimming took 1 base from V and 1 from J, leaving 10 bases between them. This CDR3 contains 15 residues. CDR3 sequence (DNA): TGTGCCAGCAGCCAAGCACGGGACTTCCAAGAGACCCAGTACTTC. Its protein is CASSQARDFQETQYF.

This clonotype was recorded at least ten times. The chain has TRBV6-5 and TRBJ1-1, with 8 bases aligning to TRBD1. This CDR3 contains 14 residues. Germline V gene data show CDR1 as MNHEY and CDR2 as SVGAGI. V lost 4 bases, J lost 4 bases, and 5 bases stayed unmatched. The CDR3 region is CASSSRTGPTEAFF. The CDR3 bases are TGTGCCAGCAGTTCACGGACAGGGCCCACTGAAGCTTTCTTT.

This chain connects TRBV20-1 to TRBJ2-3, with D possibly matching TRBD1 (8 bases). V was trimmed by 0 bases and J by 8 bases, leaving 18 bases between them. Per the germline V gene, CDR1 is DFQATT and CDR2 is SNEGSKA (reference sequence). The CDR3 runs to 15 residues. The CDR3 loop is CSARDRTGSGGTQYF. The CDR3 bases are TGCAGTGCTAGAGACAGGACAGGGTCGGGAGGTACGCAGTATTTT.

As concerns this clonotype: A much larger clonotype is one base distant, so this may be a read error. The V call is TRBV7-2, the J call TRBJ1-4; D gene ambiguous. The V and J ends lost 1 base and 0 bases respectively, with 6 bases between them. The CDR3 is 15 residues long. Germline CDR1 and CDR2: SGHTA and FQGNSA. CDR3 residues: CASSLGSPTNEKLFF. In DNA, the CDR3 is TGTGCCAGCAGCTTAGGGTCGCCAACTAATGAAAAACTGTTTTTT.

In its sample, this clonotype was seen many times. The CDR3 loop reads CASSSRDRGRRYGYTF. The CDR3 DNA reads TGTGCCAGTAGTTCCCGAGACAGGGGGCGCCGGTATGGCTACACCTTC. The J gene is TRBJ1-2, the V gene TRBV19; 10 bases are a match to TRBD1. This CDR3 spans 16 amino acids. V lost 5 bases to trimming and J lost 5 bases; unmatched junction nucleotides: 11. Germline V gene sequence: CDR1 LNHDA, CDR2 SQIVND (reference sequence).

The table lists this clonotype with a few counts. V gene TRBV20-1 combines with J gene TRBJ2-5; 7 positions match TRBD2. Germline trimming cut 5 bases from V and 1 base from J; bases unmatched to any gene: 10. This CDR3 has 15 amino acids. The V gene's germline CDR1 is DFQATT and CDR2 SNEGSKA (reference sequence). The CDR3 DNA is TGCAGTGCTCAACCTTGGGGGGAGGGCCAAGAGACCCAGTACTTC. It yields the protein CSAQPWGEGQETQYF.